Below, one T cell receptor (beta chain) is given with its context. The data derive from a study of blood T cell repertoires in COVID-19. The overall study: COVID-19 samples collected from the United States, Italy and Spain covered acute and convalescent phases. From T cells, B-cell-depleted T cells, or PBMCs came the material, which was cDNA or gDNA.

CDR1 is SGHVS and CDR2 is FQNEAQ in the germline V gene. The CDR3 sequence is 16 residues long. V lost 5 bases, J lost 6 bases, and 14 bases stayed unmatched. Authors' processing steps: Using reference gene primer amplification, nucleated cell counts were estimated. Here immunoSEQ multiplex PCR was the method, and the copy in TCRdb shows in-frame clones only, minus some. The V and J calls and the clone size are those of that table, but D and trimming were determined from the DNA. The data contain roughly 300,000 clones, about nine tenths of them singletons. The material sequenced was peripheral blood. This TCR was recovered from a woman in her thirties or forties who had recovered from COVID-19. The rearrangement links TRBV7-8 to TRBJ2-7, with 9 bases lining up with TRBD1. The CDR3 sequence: CASSGDTGTGWGEQYF. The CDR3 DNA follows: TGTGCCAGCAGCGGGGATACCGGGACAGGGTGGGGCGAGCAGTACTTC.